A selection of T cell receptor beta chains follows, all from one sample in a study of cytomegalovirus exposure and HLA in healthy donors. Clones were sequenced by immunoSEQ multiplex PCR, and TCRdb holds only the in-frame ones, with some missing. This table holds roughly 70,000 clones, just over 95% found once. Sequencing used PBMCs. Receptors originate from a young woman in good health and CMV-seropositive. Each CDR3 is given with its conserved first and last residue. Fields, in order: V gene, clone size, J gene, D gene, CDR3 DNA, CDR3 protein. D genes are given only for firm matches. Not every row has a clone size; where given, it reads once, few, many or a size class.

TRBV28	.	TRBJ1-5	.	TGTGCCAGCAGGCCAGGGGCAGTTCAGCCCCAGCATTTT	CASRPGAVQPQHF
TRBV11-3	.	TRBJ2-2	TRBD2	TGTGCCAGCAGCTTAGACCTCTTACTAGCGGGATTCCGCGGGGAGCTGTTTTTT	CASSLDLLLAGFRGELFF
TRBV18	.	TRBJ1-1	.	TGTGCCAGCTCACCTCAACGGGGGAACACTGAAGCTTTCTTT	CASSPQRGNTEAFF
TRBV5-1	.	TRBJ2-1	TRBD2	TGCGCCAGCAGCCGGGGACTAGCGGGATTGGACAATGAGCAGTTCTTC	CASSRGLAGLDNEQFF
TRBV19	.	TRBJ2-3	.	TGTGCCAGTAGTATAGGAGGGGGGGGGACAGATACGCAGTATTTT	CASSIGGGGTDTQYF
TRBV11-2	.	TRBJ1-1	.	TGTGCCAGCAGCCCGAGGGGTCGGGAGAGCACTGAAGCTTTCTTT	CASSPRGRESTEAFF
TRBV11-2	.	TRBJ2-7	TRBD1	TGTGCCAGCAGCCGGACAGGGTTCGAGCAGTACTTC	CASSRTGFEQYF
TRBV28	.	TRBJ2-1	.	TGTGCCAGCAGTAACACAGGGGCGGGGTCCTACAATGAGCAGTTCTTC	CASSNTGAGSYNEQFF
TRBV4-2	.	TRBJ2-3	.	TGTGCCAGCAGCCTATGGGACTTACCCACAGATACGCAGTATTTT	CASSLWDLPTDTQYF
TRBV5-6	.	TRBJ1-3	.	TGTGCCAGCAGCCTAGGGGACACCTCTGGAAACACCATATATTTT	CASSLGDTSGNTIYF
TRBV15	once	TRBJ2-5	TRBD1	TGTGCCACCAGGACCACAGGGGGCAGGGAGACCCAGTACTTC	CATRTTGGRETQYF
TRBV4-1	.	TRBJ2-7	TRBD1	TGCGCCAGCAGCCAACTGACAGGGACGCTCTCCTACGAGCAGTACTTC	CASSQLTGTLSYEQYF
TRBV11-2	.	TRBJ2-5	TRBD1	TGTGCCAGCAGGACAGGGTTGCGGGAAGAGACCCAGTACTTC	CASRTGLREETQYF
TRBV7-9	.	TRBJ2-7	TRBD2	TGTGCCAGCAGCGAACTAGCGGGTGCCCCCTACGAGCAGTACTTC	CASSELAGAPYEQYF
TRBV4-1	.	TRBJ2-3	.	TGCGCCAGCAGCCAAGGGAATAGCCGCACAGATACGCAGTATTTT	CASSQGNSRTDTQYF
TRBV7-2	.	TRBJ2-5	.	TGTGCCAGCAGCTTATCCCCACAAGAGACCCAGTACTTC	CASSLSPQETQYF
TRBV6-4	.	TRBJ2-2	.	TGTGCCAGCAGAGGACAGCAGAACACCGGGGAGCTGTTTTTT	CASRGQQNTGELFF
TRBV7-7	.	TRBJ2-5	TRBD1	TGTGCTAGCAGCAGAGGACAGGGGCAGGAAGAGACCCAGTACTTC	CASSRGQGQEETQYF
TRBV23-1	.	TRBJ2-7	TRBD2	TGCGCCAGCAGTCAATGGGGGGACTACGATTCCTACGAGCAGTACTTC	CASSQWGDYDSYEQYF
TRBV5-6	.	TRBJ2-6	.	TGTGCCAGCGCAGGGGTCTCTGGGGCCAACGTCCTGACTTTC	CASAGVSGANVLTF
TRBV6-5	.	TRBJ2-7	TRBD2	TGTGCCAGCAGTGCTAGCGGGAGGTCCTACGAGCAGTACTTC	CASSASGRSYEQYF
TRBV7-9	.	TRBJ2-7	TRBD1	TGTGCCAGCAGCTTAGAACAGGGGGTATACGAGCAGTACTTC	CASSLEQGVYEQYF
TRBV5-4	.	TRBJ2-3	.	TGTGCCAGCAGCCTAAGACAGTTCCTTAGCACAGATACGCAGTATTTT	CASSLRQFLSTDTQYF
TRBV6-5	once	TRBJ1-1	TRBD1	TGTGCCAGCAGTAGGGACAGCTCGAACACTGAAGCTTTCTTT	CASSRDSSNTEAFF